The clone carrying this TCR beta chain occurred many times. Its specificity is unknown. Germline V gene lookup returns CDR1 SNHLY and CDR2 FYNNEI. This CDR3 comprises 12 residues. V shed 7 bases and J shed 3 bases, with 4 bases lying between them. Patients showing uncontrolled infection, other autoimmune disease, pregnancy or lactation were ineligible. The data were taken from a study of T cells in Graves' hyperthyroidism and ophthalmopathy. Whole-study context: The blood sample was taken at first diagnosis, before treatment began.

General observations from the study: Ophthalmopathy could be told apart from stable hyperthyroidism with a 13 V-J model. Researchers found most expanded thyroid clonotypes above 0.001 in blood as well.

RNA transcripts were the template for amplifying TCR beta CDR3 regions. The HTBI primer set was used in a first-round RT-PCR of the TCR CDR3. TCRdb independently ran MiXCR on the multiplex PCR reads; one entry per CDR3 protein. The table has about 770,000 distinct CDR3 sequences, about 17% seen once. The source of this sequence is a woman in her 50s with Graves' hyperthyroidism that later progressed to Graves' ophthalmopathy. This chain joins TRBV2 and TRBJ1-6, with no clear D. Sample: blood. The CDR3 DNA follows: TGTGCCAGCACTGGCTATAATTCACCCCTCCACTTT. It encodes CASTGYNSPLHF. Variable domain in full (rest from reference TRBV2 and TRBJ1-6): EPEVTQTPSHQVTQMGQEVILRCVPISNHLYFYWYRQILGQKVEFLVSFYNNEISEKSEIFDDQFSVERPDGSNFTLKIRSTKLEDSAMYFCASTGYNSPLHFGNGTRLTVT.